The 30 T cell receptor beta chains in this list originate from one sample, sequenced in a study of cytomegalovirus exposure and HLA in healthy donors. The PCR ran on 60 Vbeta and 13 Jbeta primers. Here immunoSEQ multiplex PCR was the method, and the copy in TCRdb shows in-frame clones only, minus some. The sample includes approximately 150,000 clones, approximately 80% of them seen just once. Sequencing was done on a sample of PBMCs. These receptors originate from a man younger than 45 in good health and CMV-seronegative.

The rearrangement links TRBV2 to TRBJ2-3, with D hard to call. The CDR3 has 15 residues. In germline, CDR1 is SNHLY, CDR2 FYNNEI. Trimming cost V 6 bases and J 0 bases, with 13 bases left between them. CDR3 sequence (DNA): TGTGCCAGCAGCCTCGACGTGACTAGCACAGATACGCAGTATTTT. Its protein is CASSLDVTSTDTQYF.

The rearrangement links TRBV27 to TRBJ1-1; D may be TRBD1 (6 bases). Trimming cost V 2 bases and J 6 bases, with 10 bases left between them. The CDR3 contains 13 residues. The germline V gene encodes CDR1 MNHEY and CDR2 SMNVEV (reference sequence). The CDR3 is CASSLQGRAEAFF. The DNA for the CDR3 is TGTGCCAGCAGTTTACAGGGGAGGGCTGAAGCTTTCTTT.

The CDR3 nucleotides read TGCGCCAGCAGCCAAGATAGAATATCTTCCTACGAGCAGTACTTC. Its protein is CASSQDRISSYEQYF. V is TRBV4-3 and J is TRBJ2-7; D unclear. CDR1 and CDR2 from the germline V gene are LGHNA and YSLEER. Trimming pared 0 bases from V and 1 base from J, leaving 10 bases between. This CDR3 region has 15 residues.

The rearrangement uses TRBV7-2 and TRBJ2-5, with D hard to call. Germline V gene data show CDR1 as SGHTA and CDR2 as FQGNSA. V lost 2 bases, J lost 3 bases, and 7 bases lay in between. This CDR3 has 13 amino acids. CDR3 residues: CASSLPRKETQYF. The CDR3 coding sequence is TGTGCCAGCAGCTTACCTAGGAAAGAGACCCAGTACTTC.

This clone occurred a few times. The junction does not match germline at one end; this may be a read error. The chain combines TRBV29-1 with TRBJ2-5; TRBD2 agrees at 10 bases. CDR1 and CDR2 from the germline V gene are SQVTM and ANQGSEA. The CDR3 is 16 amino acids. The DNA of the CDR3 is TGCAGCGTTTCGGCGAGAGCGGGAGGGGCTGAAGAGGCCCAGTACTTC. Translation gives CSVSARAGGAEEAQYF.

The V call is TRBV7-3, the J call TRBJ2-7, with D possibly matching TRBD2 (6 bases). The CDR3 has 17 amino acids. The germline gives CDR1 SGHTA, CDR2 FQGTGA. V shed 2 bases and J shed 0 bases, with 17 bases lying between them. This CDR3 reads CASSLEVVGSLSYEQYF. CDR3 DNA: TGTGCCAGCAGCTTAGAGGTGGTCGGGAGCCTCTCCTACGAGCAGTACTTC.

This rearrangement joins TRBV6-4 to TRBJ2-2; TRBD1 aligns across 8 bases. The V and J ends lost 2 bases and 9 bases, in that order; junction bases with no gene match: 5. The germline V gene has CDR1 MRHNA and CDR2 SNTAGT. The CDR3 sequence is 14 residues long. The CDR3 DNA is TGTGCCAGCAGTGACGTGGCAGGGGGCCGGGAGCTGTTTTTT. Its translation is CASSDVAGGRELFF.

This clone was counted only a few times. The chain carries TRBV2 and TRBJ1-1, with 9 bases that match TRBD1. The V and J ends lost 8 bases and 6 bases, in that order; junction bases with no gene match: 7. Germline-derived CDR1 and CDR2 are SNHLY and FYNNEI. CDR3 length: 13 amino acids. CDR3 region: CASGQGLASEAFF. In DNA, the CDR3 is TGTGCCAGCGGACAGGGGCTGGCGTCTGAAGCTTTCTTT.

This sequence joins TRBV7-6 and TRBJ2-1; TRBD2 aligns across 16 bases. This CDR3 comprises 18 residues. The J segment lost 5 bases and the V segment lost 5 bases, leaving 9 bases of the junction unmatched. Germline V lookup: CDR1 SGHVS, CDR2 FNYEAQ. Here the CDR3 reads CASSLGTSGRARNNEQFF. The CDR3 DNA follows: TGTGCCAGCAGCCTAGGGACTAGCGGGAGGGCCAGAAACAATGAGCAGTTCTTC.

This chain connects TRBV27 to TRBJ1-2; 9 positions agree with TRBD1. From germline, CDR1 is MNHEY and CDR2 SMNVEV (reference sequence). This CDR3 contains 18 residues. The V gene end was trimmed by 5 bases and the J gene end by 4 bases; junction bases not matched to a gene: 17. The CDR3 coding sequence is TGTGCCAGCAGTCCCTTACCCCGGACAGGGGAAGAGGGCTATGGCTACACCTTC. It yields the protein CASSPLPRTGEEGYGYTF.

This clone was seen a single time. V gene TRBV25-1 combines with J gene TRBJ2-5; 7 bases match TRBD1. V trimming: 7 bases; J trimming: 2 bases; junction bases outside the gene matches: 10. Looked up from germline, CDR1 is MGHDK and CDR2 is SYGVNS. This CDR3 has 15 amino acids. CDR3 bases: TGTGCCAGCAAACCCGCGAGGGGGCCGCAAGAGACCCAGTACTTC. It yields the protein CASKPARGPQETQYF. Based on the CDR3 plus reference TRBV25-1 and TRBJ2-5, the full variable domain is EADIYQTPRYLVIGTGKKITLECSQTMGHDKMYWYQQDPGMELHLIHYSYGVNSTEKGDLSSESTVSRIRTEHFPLTLESARPSHTSQYLCASKPARGPQETQYFGPGTRLLVL.

V and J are TRBV2 and TRBJ2-2; 12 nucleotides line up with TRBD2. This CDR3 has 17 residues. J gave up 5 bases and V 8 bases, and 12 bases lay outside the gene matches. Germline V gives CDR1 SNHLY, CDR2 FYNNEI. The DNA for the CDR3 is TGTGCCAGCGCTCCCCCACTAGCGGGGGGAGAGACCGGGGAGCTGTTTTTT. It specifies CASAPPLAGGETGELFF.

The rearrangement links TRBV5-6 to TRBJ1-1; D is perhaps TRBD1 (6 bases). This CDR3 comprises 13 residues. V lost 3 bases and J 11 bases, leaving 17 bases between the germline ends. Germline V gene data show CDR1 as SGHDT and CDR2 as YYEEEE. CDR3 nucleotide sequence: TGTGCCAGCAGCTCAGACACAGGGTTTTGGGCTTTCTTT. Protein product: CASSSDTGFWAFF.

The genes are TRBV19 and TRBJ1-1, with 8 bases aligning to TRBD1. Germline CDR1 and CDR2: LNHDA and SQIVND (reference sequence). CDR3 length: 12 residues. V lost 8 bases, J lost 1 base, and 0 bases stayed unmatched. The CDR3 here is CASGTGNTEAFF. The CDR3 DNA reads as TGTGCCAGTGGGACAGGGAACACTGAAGCTTTCTTT. Combining the CDR3 with reference TRBV19 and TRBJ1-1 gives the whole variable domain DGGITQSPKYLFRKEGQNVTLSCEQNLNHDAMYWYRQDPGQGLRLIYYSQIVNDFQKGDIAEGYSVSREKKESFPLTVTSAQKNPTAFYLCASGTGNTEAFFGQGTRLTVV.

This chain connects TRBV6-1 to TRBJ2-7; 8 bases are a match to TRBD1. The CDR3 covers 13 residues. Germline V lookup: CDR1 MNHNS, CDR2 SASEGT. The trim removed 3 bases at V and 6 bases at J, leaving 4 bases unmatched. The chain's CDR3 is CASSEQGAGEQYF. The DNA for the CDR3 is TGTGCCAGCAGTGAGCAGGGGGCGGGCGAGCAGTACTTC.

The V gene is TRBV29-1, the J gene TRBJ2-5; no definite D call. The germline V and J ends were trimmed by 5 bases and 1 base, with 11 bases remaining between them. The CDR3 has 13 residues. CDR1 and CDR2 from the germline V gene are SQVTM and ANQGSEA. In DNA, the CDR3 is TGCAGCGTTATACTCCAACTCCAAGAGACCCAGTACTTC. It yields the protein CSVILQLQETQYF. Full variable domain (rest looked up from reference TRBV29-1 and TRBJ2-5): SAVISQKPSRDICQRGTSLTIQCQVDSQVTMMFWYRQQPGQSLTLIATANQGSEATYESGFVIDKFPISRPNLTFSTLTVSNMSPEDSSIYLCSVILQLQETQYFGPGTRLLVL.

This clone was counted only a few times. The chain couples TRBV6-6 to TRBJ1-1, with no clear D. This CDR3 is 16 amino acids long. Germline CDR1 is MNHNY and CDR2 is SVGAGI (reference sequence). Trimming removed 6 bases from V and 6 bases from J, with 23 bases in between. The CDR3 loop is CASSPWGARIESEAFF. The CDR3 DNA reads as TGTGCCAGCAGCCCCTGGGGAGCCCGTATAGAGTCTGAAGCTTTCTTT.

V and J are TRBV11-2 and TRBJ1-1; maybe TRBD1 (6 bases). The ends were cut back, 2 bases at V and 6 bases at J, with 10 bases in the middle. The germline CDR1 and CDR2 sequences are SGHAT and FQNNGV. The CDR3 is made up of 13 amino acids. The CDR3 DNA reads as TGTGCCAGCAGCTTATTAGGGGGGGCTGAAGCTTTCTTT. Amino acids: CASSLLGGAEAFF.

CDR3 sequence (DNA): TGTGCCAGCAGCCAAGAAGAGGGCTATCGGGCGGGAGGGAGCACAGATACGCAGTATTTT. Its protein is CASSQEEGYRAGGSTDTQYF. This chain joins TRBV4-2 and TRBJ2-3, with 9 nucleotides matching TRBD2. The V and J ends lost 0 bases and 0 bases, in that order; junction bases with no gene match: 13. Germline CDR1 reads LGHNA; CDR2 reads YNFKEQ. The CDR3 spans 20 residues.

The chain couples TRBV5-6 to TRBJ1-1, with TRBD1 identical over 9 bases. The germline V gene has CDR1 SGHDT and CDR2 YYEEEE. Losses at the gene ends were 4 bases for V and 10 bases for J; bases not matched to a gene: 8. The CDR3 runs to 13 residues. DNA of the CDR3: TGTGCCAGCAGCATTACAGGGGGCTGGGGAGCTTTCTTT. Its translation: CASSITGGWGAFF. Complete variable domain (other parts from reference TRBV5-6 and TRBJ1-1): DAGVTQSPTHLIKTRGQQVTLRCSPKSGHDTVSWYQQALGQGPQFIFQYYEEEERQRGNFPDRFSGHQFPNYSSELNVNALLLGDSALYLCASSITGGWGAFFGQGTRLTVV.

The V and J genes are TRBV18 and TRBJ2-1; no firm D call. The germline gives CDR1 KGHSH, CDR2 LQKENI. V was clipped by 3 bases and J by 2 bases, with 11 bases between them. The CDR3 spans 15 residues. The CDR3 bases are TGTGCCAGCTCACCTAGCTCTTCCACCTACAATGAGCAGTTCTTC. The encoded protein is CASSPSSSTYNEQFF.

This clone has a handful of counts. The V call is TRBV10-2, the J call TRBJ2-1; 8 bases are shared with TRBD2. The CDR3 length is 16 residues. CDR1 and CDR2 (germline): WSHSY, SAAADI. With V trimmed by 3 bases and J by 6 bases, 10 bases remained unmatched. CDR3 sequence (DNA): TGCGCCAGCAGTGACGGACTAGCCCCTCAAGGCAATGAGCAGTTCTTC. Residues: CASSDGLAPQGNEQFF.

The chain employs TRBV4-3 and TRBJ2-2; a weak D match, TRBD2 (7 bases). Between the trimmed V and J ends, which lost 0 bases and 0 bases, there was a span of 14 bases. The germline gives CDR1 LGHNA, CDR2 YSLEER. CDR3 length: 18 residues. CDR3 nucleotides: TGCGCCAGCAGCCAAGATCTGGGGGGGCCCGCGAACACCGGGGAGCTGTTTTTT. Translating it yields CASSQDLGGPANTGELFF.

The V gene is TRBV30, the J gene TRBJ1-1; 9 bases align to TRBD1. Germline loops: CDR1 GTSNPN, CDR2 SVGIG (reference sequence). This CDR3 spans 13 amino acids. Trimming cost V 3 bases and J 4 bases; bases outside gene matches: 3. The CDR3 sequence: CAWRAQGATEAFF. The CDR3 DNA reads TGTGCCTGGAGGGCACAGGGGGCCACTGAAGCTTTCTTT.

V and J are TRBV5-1 and TRBJ1-3; unclear D gene. Trimming pared 4 bases from V and 0 bases from J, leaving 11 bases between. There are 15 residues in the CDR3. The germline CDR1 and CDR2 sequences are SGHRS and YFSETQ. The CDR3 nucleotides read TGCGCCAGCAGCCCCGGGGAGATCTCTGGAAACACCATATATTTT. It yields the protein CASSPGEISGNTIYF. Using reference TRBV5-1 and TRBJ1-3 for the parts outside the CDR3, the full variable domain is KAGVTQTPRYLIKTRGQQVTLSCSPISGHRSVSWYQQTPGQGLQFLFEYFSETQRNKGNFPGRFSGRQFSNSRSEMNVSTLELGDSALYLCASSPGEISGNTIYFGEGSWLTVV.

This clone appeared a few times. This sequence joins TRBV19 and TRBJ1-1; 9 bases map to TRBD1. Germline loops: CDR1 LNHDA, CDR2 SQIVND (reference sequence). J lost 0 bases, V lost 2 bases, and 13 bases had no gene match. The CDR3 is 19 residues long. As DNA, the CDR3 is TGTGCCAGTAGTATAAGAGAGGACAGGGGATTCCTAATGAACACTGAAGCTTTCTTT. Translation: CASSIREDRGFLMNTEAFF.

The chain joins TRBV6-5 to TRBJ2-7; the match to TRBD1 covers 11 bases. V gave up 4 bases and J gave up 5 bases; unmatched junction bases: 10. The germline V gene has CDR1 MNHEY and CDR2 SVGAGI. This CDR3 region has 16 residues. The CDR3 here is CASSWSPGQGAHEQYF. CDR3 DNA sequence: TGTGCCAGCAGTTGGTCCCCCGGACAGGGGGCCCACGAGCAGTACTTC.

The J gene is TRBJ2-2, the V gene TRBV7-3; TRBD2 is a possible D gene (5 bases). Germline V CDR1 and CDR2: SGHTA, FQGTGA. The CDR3 covers 14 residues. Deletions cut 5 bases from V and 3 bases from J, with 10 bases between. This CDR3 is CASSPLVHTGELFF. The CDR3 coding sequence is TGTGCCAGCAGCCCACTAGTTCACACCGGGGAGCTGTTTTTT.

This clone has just a few counts. The chain uses TRBV5-6 and TRBJ1-4; D might be TRBD1 (5 bases). V lost 0 bases to trimming and J lost 6 bases, with 15 bases between them. The CDR3 sequence is 16 residues long. CDR1 and CDR2 (germline): SGHDT, YYEEEE. CDR3 sequence (DNA): TGTGCCAGCAGCTTGGGGGGGGACCTAGTGGATGAAAAACTGTTTTTT. Its protein is CASSLGGDLVDEKLFF.

This clone showed up just once. The CDR3 DNA follows: TGCGCCAGCAGCTTAGGCCCTCCAGGCTCTGGGGCCAACGTCCTGACTTTC. Translation: CASSLGPPGSGANVLTF. J is TRBJ2-6 and V is TRBV5-1, with unresolved D. The CDR3 length is 17 residues. The germline CDR1 and CDR2 sequences are SGHRS and YFSETQ. V lost 2 bases and J lost 0, with 12 bases in between. Full variable domain (missing parts from reference TRBV5-1 and TRBJ2-6): KAGVTQTPRYLIKTRGQQVTLSCSPISGHRSVSWYQQTPGQGLQFLFEYFSETQRNKGNFPGRFSGRQFSNSRSEMNVSTLELGDSALYLCASSLGPPGSGANVLTFGAGSRLTVL.